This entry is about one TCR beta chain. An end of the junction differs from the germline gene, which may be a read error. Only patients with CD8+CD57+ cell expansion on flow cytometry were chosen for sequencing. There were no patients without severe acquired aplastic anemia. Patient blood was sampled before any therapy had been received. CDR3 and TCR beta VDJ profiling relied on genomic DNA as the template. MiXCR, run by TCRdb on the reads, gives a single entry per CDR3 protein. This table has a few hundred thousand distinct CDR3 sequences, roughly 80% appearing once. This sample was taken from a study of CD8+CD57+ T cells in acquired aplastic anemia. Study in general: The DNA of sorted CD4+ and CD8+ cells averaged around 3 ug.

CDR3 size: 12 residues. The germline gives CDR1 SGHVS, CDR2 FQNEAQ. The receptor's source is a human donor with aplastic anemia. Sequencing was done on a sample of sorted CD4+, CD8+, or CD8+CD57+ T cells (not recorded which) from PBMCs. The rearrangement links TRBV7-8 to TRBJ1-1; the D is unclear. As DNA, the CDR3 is TGTGCCAGCAGCTACCCAGGCAGTGAAGCTTCGTTT. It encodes CASSYPGSEASF. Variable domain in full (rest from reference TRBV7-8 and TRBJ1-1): GAGVSQSPRYKVAKRGQDVALRCDPISGHVSLFWYQQALGQGPEFLTYFQNEAQLDKSGLPSDRFFAERPEGSVSTLKIQRTQQEDSAVYLCASSYPGSEASFGQGTRLTVV.